A single sample gave rise to the 6 T cell receptor beta chains below, sequenced in a study of shared clonotypes between healthy human individuals. The assay was immunoSEQ multiplex PCR, and TCRdb's table has in-frame clones only and misses some. The data hold hundreds of thousands of clones, with approximately 97% observed a single time. The specimen sequenced was naive CD4+ T cells sorted from blood. Subset reported: CD45RA+ positively selected. These receptors came from a woman aged 25 to 39 in good health.

The genes are TRBV2 and TRBJ2-5; tentatively, D is TRBD2 (6 bases). The V end was cut by 5 bases, the J end by 6 bases, with 19 bases between. The CDR3 loop spans 15 amino acids. Germline CDR1 SNHLY, CDR2 FYNNEI. The CDR3 region is CASSRQAVGRKTQYF. CDR3 DNA: TGTGCCAGCAGTCGGCAGGCTGTAGGGAGGAAGACCCAGTACTTC.

The rearrangement uses TRBV9 and TRBJ2-1; the D is unclear. This CDR3 spans 16 amino acids. Looked up from germline, CDR1 is SGDLS and CDR2 is YYNGEE. The V gene lost 3 bases and the J gene lost 3 bases, with 16 bases spanning the gap. The CDR3 bases are TGTGCCAGCAGCGCCAGAGAGCGCCTAAACTACAATGAGCAGTTCTTC. As protein: CASSARERLNYNEQFF.

The rearrangement links TRBV7-9 to TRBJ1-4, with unresolved D. The germline CDR1 and CDR2 sequences are SEHNR and FQNEAQ (reference sequence). This CDR3 is built from 15 residues. V gave up 5 bases and J gave up 7 bases, with 17 bases separating them. The CDR3 here is CASSPQRVTLEKLFF. Written as DNA, the CDR3 is TGTGCCAGCAGCCCCCAGAGGGTTACTCTTGAAAAACTGTTTTTT.

This sequence joins TRBV27 and TRBJ2-1, with 9 bases fitting TRBD2. Germline V CDR1 and CDR2: MNHEY, SMNVEV (reference sequence). Losses at the gene ends were 2 bases for V and 8 bases for J; bases not matched to a gene: 10. CDR3 length: 16 residues. The CDR3 sequence is CASSLSMRGLAHEQFF. The CDR3 DNA reads as TGTGCCAGCAGTTTAAGTATGCGCGGACTAGCGCATGAGCAGTTCTTC.

V gene TRBV5-8 combines with J gene TRBJ1-1; D uncertain. Germline CDR1 and CDR2: SGHTS and YDEGEE. The CDR3 sequence is 15 residues long. V was cut by 0 bases and J by 0 bases, with 9 bases left in between. CDR3 amino acids: CASSLGLIMNTEAFF. The CDR3 DNA follows: TGTGCCAGCAGCTTGGGTCTTATCATGAACACTGAAGCTTTCTTT.

The V and J genes are TRBV25-1 and TRBJ1-1; D perhaps matches TRBD1 (6 bases). Germline values: CDR1 MGHDK, CDR2 SYGVNS. The length of the CDR3 is 14 residues. V dropped 6 bases and J dropped 1 base, with 12 bases sitting between them. The CDR3 is CASRDLRGNTEAFF. DNA of the CDR3: TGTGCCAGCAGAGACCTCAGGGGGAACACTGAAGCTTTCTTT.